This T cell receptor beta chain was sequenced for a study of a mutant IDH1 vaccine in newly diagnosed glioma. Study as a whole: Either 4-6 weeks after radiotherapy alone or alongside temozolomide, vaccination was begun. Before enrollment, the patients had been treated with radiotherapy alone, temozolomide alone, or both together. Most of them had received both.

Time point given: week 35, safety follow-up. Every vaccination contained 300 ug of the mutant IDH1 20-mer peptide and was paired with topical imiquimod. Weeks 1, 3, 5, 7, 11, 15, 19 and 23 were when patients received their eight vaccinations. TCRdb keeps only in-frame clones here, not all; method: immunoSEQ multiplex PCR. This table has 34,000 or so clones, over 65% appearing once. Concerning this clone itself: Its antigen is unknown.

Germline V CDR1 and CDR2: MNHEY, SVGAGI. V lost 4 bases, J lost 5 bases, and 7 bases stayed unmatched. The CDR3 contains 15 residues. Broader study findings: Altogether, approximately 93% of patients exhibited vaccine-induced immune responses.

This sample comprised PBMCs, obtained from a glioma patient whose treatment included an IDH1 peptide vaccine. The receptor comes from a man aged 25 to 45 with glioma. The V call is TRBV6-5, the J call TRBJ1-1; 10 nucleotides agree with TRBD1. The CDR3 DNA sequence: TGTGCCAGCAGTTCGTCGGGACAGGGGCGAACTGAAGCTTTCTTT. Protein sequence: CASSSSGQGRTEAFF.